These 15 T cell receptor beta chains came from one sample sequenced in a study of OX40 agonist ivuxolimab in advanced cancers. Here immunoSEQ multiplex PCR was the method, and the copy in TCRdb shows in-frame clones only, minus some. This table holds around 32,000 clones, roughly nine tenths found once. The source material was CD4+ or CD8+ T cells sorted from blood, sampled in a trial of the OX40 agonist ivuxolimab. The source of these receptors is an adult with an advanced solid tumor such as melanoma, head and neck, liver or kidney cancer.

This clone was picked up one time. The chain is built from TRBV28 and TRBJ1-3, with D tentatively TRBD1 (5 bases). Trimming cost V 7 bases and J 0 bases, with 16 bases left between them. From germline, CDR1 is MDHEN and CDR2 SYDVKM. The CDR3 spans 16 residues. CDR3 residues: CASTGSGYNSGNTIYF. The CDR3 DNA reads TGTGCCAGCACAGGGTCCGGGTATAACTCTGGAAACACCATATATTTT.

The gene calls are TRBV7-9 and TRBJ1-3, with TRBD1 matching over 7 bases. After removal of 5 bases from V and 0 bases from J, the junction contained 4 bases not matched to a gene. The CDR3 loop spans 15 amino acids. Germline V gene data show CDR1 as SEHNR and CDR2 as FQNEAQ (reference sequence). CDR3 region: CASSVRGGSGNTIYF. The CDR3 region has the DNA TGTGCCAGCAGCGTCAGGGGGGGCTCTGGAAACACCATATATTTT.

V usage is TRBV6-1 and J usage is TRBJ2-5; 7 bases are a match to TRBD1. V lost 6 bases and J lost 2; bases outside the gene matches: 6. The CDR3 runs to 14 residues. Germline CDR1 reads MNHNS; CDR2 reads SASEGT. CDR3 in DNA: TGTGCCAGCAGAAACCGGGACAGACAAGAGACCCAGTACTTC. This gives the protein CASRNRDRQETQYF.

This CDR3 is CASSPWAHPSSYNEQFF. CDR3 sequence (DNA): TGTGCCAGCAGCCCGTGGGCCCATCCTAGCTCCTACAATGAGCAGTTCTTC. This sequence joins TRBV7-6 and TRBJ2-1; no clear D gene. This CDR3 comprises 17 residues. Trimming stripped 5 bases from V and 0 bases from J, with 17 bases between. CDR1 is SGHVS, CDR2 FNYEAQ, per germline.

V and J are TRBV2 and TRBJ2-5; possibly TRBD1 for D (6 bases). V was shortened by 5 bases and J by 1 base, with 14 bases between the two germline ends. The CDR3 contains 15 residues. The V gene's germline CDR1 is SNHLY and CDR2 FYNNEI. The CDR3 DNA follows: TGTGCCAGCAGTCTCCGGGACAACTTCCAAGAGACCCAGTACTTC. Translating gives CASSLRDNFQETQYF. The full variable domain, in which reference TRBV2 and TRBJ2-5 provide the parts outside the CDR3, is EPEVTQTPSHQVTQMGQEVILRCVPISNHLYFYWYRQILGQKVEFLVSFYNNEISEKSEIFDDQFSVERPDGSNFTLKIRSTKLEDSAMYFCASSLRDNFQETQYFGPGTRLLVL.

CDR3 coding DNA: TGTGCCAGCAGTTTAGAGGCACTCTGGGATGAGCAGTTCTTC. This codes for CASSLEALWDEQFF. This sequence joins TRBV28 and TRBJ2-1, with D unresolved. The CDR3 runs 14 residues. Germline CDR1 is MDHEN and CDR2 is SYDVKM. V lost 2 bases and J 8 bases, leaving 13 bases between the germline ends. The full variable domain, with the rest looked up from reference TRBV28 and TRBJ2-1, is DVKVTQSSRYLVKRTGEKVFLECVQDMDHENMFWYRQDPGLGLRLIYFSYDVKMKEKGDIPEGYSVSREKKERFSLILESASTNQTSMYLCASSLEALWDEQFFGPGTRLTVL.

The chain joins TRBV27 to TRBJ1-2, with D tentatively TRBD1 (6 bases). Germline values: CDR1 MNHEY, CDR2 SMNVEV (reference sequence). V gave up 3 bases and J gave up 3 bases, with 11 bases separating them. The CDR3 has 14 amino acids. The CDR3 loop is CASSFRQGYYGYTF. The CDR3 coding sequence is TGTGCCAGCAGTTTCCGGCAGGGGTACTATGGCTACACCTTC.

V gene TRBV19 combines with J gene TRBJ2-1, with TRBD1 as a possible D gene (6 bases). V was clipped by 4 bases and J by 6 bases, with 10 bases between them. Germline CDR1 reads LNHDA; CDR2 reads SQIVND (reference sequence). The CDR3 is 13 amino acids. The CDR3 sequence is CASSKQGFNEQFF. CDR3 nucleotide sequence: TGTGCCAGTAGTAAACAGGGATTCAATGAGCAGTTCTTC.

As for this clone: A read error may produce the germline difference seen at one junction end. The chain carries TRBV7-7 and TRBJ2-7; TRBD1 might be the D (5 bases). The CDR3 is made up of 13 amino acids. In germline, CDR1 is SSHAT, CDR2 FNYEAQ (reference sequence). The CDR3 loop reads CASSLAGSYEQYF. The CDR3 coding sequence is TGTGCTAGCAGTTTAGCAGGGTCCTACGAGCAGTACTTC.

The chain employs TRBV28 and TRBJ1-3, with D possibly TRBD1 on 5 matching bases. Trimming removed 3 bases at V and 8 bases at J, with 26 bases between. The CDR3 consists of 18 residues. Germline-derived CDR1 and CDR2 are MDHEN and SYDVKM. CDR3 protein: CASSFGVIGARGVHTIYF. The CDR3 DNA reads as TGTGCCAGCAGTTTCGGGGTCATAGGGGCGCGCGGTGTTCACACCATATATTTT. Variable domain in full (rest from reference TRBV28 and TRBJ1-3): DVKVTQSSRYLVKRTGEKVFLECVQDMDHENMFWYRQDPGLGLRLIYFSYDVKMKEKGDIPEGYSVSREKKERFSLILESASTNQTSMYLCASSFGVIGARGVHTIYFGEGSWLTVV.

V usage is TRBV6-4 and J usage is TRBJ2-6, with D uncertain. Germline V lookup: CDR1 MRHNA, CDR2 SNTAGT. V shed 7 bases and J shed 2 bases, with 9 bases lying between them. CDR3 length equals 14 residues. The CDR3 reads CASKNTAGANVLTF. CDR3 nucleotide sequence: TGTGCCAGCAAAAACACAGCTGGGGCCAACGTCCTGACTTTC.

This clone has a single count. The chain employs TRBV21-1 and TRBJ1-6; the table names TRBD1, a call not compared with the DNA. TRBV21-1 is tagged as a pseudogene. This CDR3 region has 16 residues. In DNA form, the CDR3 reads TGTGCCAGCAGCAGAGTATCAGGGGTGGATAATTCACCCCTCCACTTT. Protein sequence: CASSRVSGVDNSPLHF.

The CDR3 nucleotides are TGTGCCAGCAGTTTAGTTGGGCTAGTAAACAATGAGCAGTTCTTC. The encoded protein is CASSLVGLVNNEQFF. The chain is built from TRBV28 and TRBJ2-1; D gene uncertain. V was shortened by 2 bases and J by 5 bases, with 13 bases between the two germline ends. The germline V gene encodes CDR1 MDHEN and CDR2 SYDVKM. The CDR3 contains 15 residues.

The CDR3 spells CASSWEQGRNEQFF. DNA for the CDR3: TGTGCCAGCAGTTGGGAACAGGGTCGGAATGAGCAGTTCTTC. This chain connects TRBV27 to TRBJ2-1; possible D gene TRBD1, 6 bases. Trimming removed 4 bases from V and 7 bases from J, with 14 bases in between. The CDR3 extends over 14 amino acids. The germline V gene has CDR1 MNHEY and CDR2 SMNVEV (reference sequence).

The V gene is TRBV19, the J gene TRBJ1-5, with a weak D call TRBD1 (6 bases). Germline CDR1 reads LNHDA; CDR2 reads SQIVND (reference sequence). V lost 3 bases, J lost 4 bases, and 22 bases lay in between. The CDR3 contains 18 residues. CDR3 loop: CASSMFGDIRPANQPQHF. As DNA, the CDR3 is TGTGCCAGTAGTATGTTTGGGGACATCAGACCCGCTAATCAGCCCCAGCATTTT.